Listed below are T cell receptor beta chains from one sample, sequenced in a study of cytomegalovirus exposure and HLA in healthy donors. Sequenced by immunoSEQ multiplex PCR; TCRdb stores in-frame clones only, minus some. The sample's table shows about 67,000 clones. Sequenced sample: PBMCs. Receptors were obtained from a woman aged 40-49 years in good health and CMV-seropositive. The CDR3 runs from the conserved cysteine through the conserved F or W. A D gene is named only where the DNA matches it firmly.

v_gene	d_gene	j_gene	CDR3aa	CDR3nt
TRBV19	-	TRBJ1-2	CASSGHVGGSNYGYTF	TGTGCCAGTAGCGGCCACGTCGGGGGTTCCAACTATGGCTACACCTTC
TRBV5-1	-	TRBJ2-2	CASSMGQNTGELFF	TGCGCCAGCAGCATGGGACAGAACACCGGGGAGCTGTTTTTT
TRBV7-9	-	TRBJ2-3	CASSPGLHTSTDTQYF	TGTGCCAGCAGCCCCGGACTTCACACTAGCACAGATACGCAGTATTTT
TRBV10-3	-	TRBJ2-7	CAPTCYEQYF	TGTGCCCCGACTTGCTACGAGCAGTACTTC
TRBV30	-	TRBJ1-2	CAWSPSDRDYGYTF	TGTGCCTGGAGTCCGTCGGACAGAGACTATGGCTACACCTTC
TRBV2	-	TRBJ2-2	CASSEVTANTGELFF	TGTGCCAGCAGTGAAGTTACAGCGAACACCGGGGAGCTGTTTTTT
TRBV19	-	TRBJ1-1	CASSPPDRLKAFF	TGTGCCAGTAGCCCCCCAGACAGATTAAAAGCTTTCTTT
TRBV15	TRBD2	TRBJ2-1	CATSRLELAGVNEQFF	TGTGCCACCAGCAGACTGGAGCTAGCGGGAGTGAATGAGCAGTTCTTC
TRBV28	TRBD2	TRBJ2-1	CASSSPRLAGGGRNEQFF	TGTGCCAGCAGTTCGCCCCGGCTAGCGGGAGGGGGTCGGAATGAGCAGTTCTTC
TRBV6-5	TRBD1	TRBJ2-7	CASSRGQGHEQYF	TGTGCCAGCAGTCGAGGACAGGGGCACGAGCAGTACTTC
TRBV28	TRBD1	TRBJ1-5	CASREQGGNQPQHF	TGTGCCAGCAGGGAACAGGGGGGCAATCAGCCCCAGCATTTT
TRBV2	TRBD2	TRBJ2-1	CASSGGRRTGEQFF	TGTGCCAGCTCAGGCGGGAGGAGGACCGGAGAGCAGTTCTTC
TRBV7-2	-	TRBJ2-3	CASSPREGADTQYF	TGTGCCAGCAGCCCCCGAGAGGGGGCAGATACGCAGTATTTT
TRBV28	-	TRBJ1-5	CASSLRGLLRQPQHF	TGTGCCAGCAGTTTAAGGGGATTGTTACGACAGCCCCAGCATTTT
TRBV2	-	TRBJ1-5	CASSEDRAAQPQHF	TGTGCCAGCAGTGAAGACAGGGCGGCCCAGCCCCAGCATTTT
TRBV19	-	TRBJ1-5	CASSVPAQHF	TGTGCCAGTAGTGTCCCGGCCCAGCATTTT
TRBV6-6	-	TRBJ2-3	CASSYFGPQEQYF	TGTGCCAGCAGTTACTTTGGCCCCCAGGAGCAGTATTTT
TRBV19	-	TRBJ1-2	CASSIETARYGYTF	TGTGCCAGTAGTATAGAGACAGCCCGCTATGGCTACACCTTC
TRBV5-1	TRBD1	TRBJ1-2	CASSLTGAGYTF	TGCGCCAGCAGCTTGACAGGGGCGGGCTACACCTTC
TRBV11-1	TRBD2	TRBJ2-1	CASNLAGLAGGGNEQFF	TGTGCCAGCAACCTCGCGGGACTAGCGGGAGGTGGGAATGAGCAGTTCTTC
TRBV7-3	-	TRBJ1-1	CASSLGRGNTEAFF	TGTGCCAGCAGCTTAGGCAGGGGGAACACTGAAGCTTTCTTT
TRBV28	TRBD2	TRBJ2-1	CASSLIAGVVYNEQFF	TGTGCCAGCAGTCTTATAGCGGGGGTGGTCTACAATGAGCAGTTCTTC
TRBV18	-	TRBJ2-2	CASSPLPAANTGELFF	TGTGCCAGCTCACCACTGCCCGCAGCGAACACCGGGGAGCTGTTTTTT
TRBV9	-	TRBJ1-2	CASSVESQGYGYTF	TGTGCCAGCAGCGTAGAATCCCAGGGCTATGGCTACACCTTC
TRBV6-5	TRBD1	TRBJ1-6	CASSPPGGERSPLHF	TGTGCCAGCAGTCCCCCAGGGGGTGAGAGGTCACCCCTCCACTTT
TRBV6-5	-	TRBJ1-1	CASSYSGLMNTEAFF	TGTGCCAGCAGTTACTCGGGCCTAATGAACACTGAAGCTTTCTTT
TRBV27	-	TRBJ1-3	CASSPRWGDSGNTIHF	TGTGCCAGCAGTCCCCGGTGGGGAGACTCTGGAAACACCATACATTTT
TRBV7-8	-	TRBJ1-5	CASSFDSSNQPQHF	TGTGCCAGCAGCTTTGACAGTAGCAATCAGCCCCAGCATTTT
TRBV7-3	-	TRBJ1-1	CASSLGGRDTEAFF	TGTGCCAGCAGCCTAGGTGGGCGGGACACTGAAGCTTTCTTT
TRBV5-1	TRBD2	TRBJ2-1	CASSLTSGGYNEQFF	TGCGCCAGCAGCTTGACTAGCGGGGGATACAATGAGCAGTTCTTC
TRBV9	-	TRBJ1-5	CASSPSGHGNQPQHF	TGTGCCAGCAGCCCCAGCGGTCATGGCAATCAGCCCCAGCATTTT
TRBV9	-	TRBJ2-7	CASSGGASGYEQYF	TGTGCCAGCAGCGGGGGGGCTAGCGGCTACGAGCAGTACTTC
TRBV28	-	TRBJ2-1	CASSFHDRAGQFF	TGTGCCAGCAGTTTCCATGATAGAGCGGGGCAGTTCTTC
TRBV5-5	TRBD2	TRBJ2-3	CASRRLAGSTDTQYF	TGTGCCAGCAGAAGACTAGCGGGGAGCACAGATACGCAGTATTTT
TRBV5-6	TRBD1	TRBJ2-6	CASRPGTGVGANVLTF	TGTGCCAGCCGCCCCGGGACAGGGGTTGGGGCCAACGTCCTGACTTTC
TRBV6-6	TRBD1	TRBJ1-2	CASREDRVRNYGYTF	TGTGCCAGCAGGGAGGACAGGGTTAGGAACTATGGCTACACCTTC
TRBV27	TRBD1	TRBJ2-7	CANSSTGGGREQYF	TGTGCCAACAGTTCGACAGGGGGCGGGAGGGAGCAGTACTTC
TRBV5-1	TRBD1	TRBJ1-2	CASSDGQATEAGYTF	TGCGCCAGCAGCGACGGACAGGCTACTGAGGCTGGCTACACCTTC
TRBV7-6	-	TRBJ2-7	CASSFRTGGPYEQYF	TGTGCCAGCAGTTTTAGGACAGGAGGGCCCTACGAGCAGTACTTC
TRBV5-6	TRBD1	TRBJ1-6	CASSWTGGSSPLHF	TGTGCCAGCAGCTGGACAGGGGGAAGTTCACCCCTCCACTTT
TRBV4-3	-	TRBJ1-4	CASSPGGRDNEKLFF	TGCGCCAGCAGCCCGGGGGGGAGGGATAATGAAAAACTGTTTTTT
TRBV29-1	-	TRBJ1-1	CSGGRDSRDAFF	TGCAGCGGGGGCAGGGACTCAAGAGATGCTTTCTTT
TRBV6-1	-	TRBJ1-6	CASSEILQGRSPLHF	TGTGCCAGCAGTGAAATATTGCAGGGTCGATCACCCCTCCACTTT
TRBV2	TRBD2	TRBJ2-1	CARTRGGNNIEQFF	TGTGCCAGGACTCGGGGGGGGAATAACATTGAGCAGTTCTTC
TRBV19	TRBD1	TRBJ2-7	CASSPGTGSTYEQYF	TGTGCCAGTAGTCCAGGGACAGGATCTACCTACGAGCAGTACTTC
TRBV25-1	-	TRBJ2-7	CASSESPPGGRWYEQYF	TGTGCCAGCAGTGAATCCCCCCCCGGGGGTCGATGGTACGAGCAGTACTTC
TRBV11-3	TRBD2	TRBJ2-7	CASSMSGGSYEQYF	TGTGCCAGCAGTATGAGCGGGGGGTCCTACGAGCAGTACTTC
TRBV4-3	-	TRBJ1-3	CASSQDLLGGGGIYF	TGCGCCAGCAGCCAAGACCTGCTGGGGGGTGGTGGCATATATTTT